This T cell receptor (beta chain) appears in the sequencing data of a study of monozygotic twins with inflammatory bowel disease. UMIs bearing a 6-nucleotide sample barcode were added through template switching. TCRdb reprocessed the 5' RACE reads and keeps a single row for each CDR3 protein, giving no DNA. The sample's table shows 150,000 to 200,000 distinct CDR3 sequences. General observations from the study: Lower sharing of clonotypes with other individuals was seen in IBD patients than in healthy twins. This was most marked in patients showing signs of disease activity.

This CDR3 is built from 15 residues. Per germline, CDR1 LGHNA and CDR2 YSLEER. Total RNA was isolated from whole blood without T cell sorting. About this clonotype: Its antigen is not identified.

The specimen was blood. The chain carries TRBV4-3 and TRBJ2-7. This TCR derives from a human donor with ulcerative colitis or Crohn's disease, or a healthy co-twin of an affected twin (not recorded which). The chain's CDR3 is CASSQDRQGVYEQYF.